This is a list of T cell receptor beta chains from one sample in a study of blood T cell repertoires in COVID-19. This table comes from immunoSEQ multiplex PCR, and its TCRdb copy is limited to in-frame clones, with some not included. Of 200,000 to 250,000 clones detected, approximately 90% appear once; the ten largest clones hold over 1.5%. The material sequenced was peripheral blood. These receptors originate from a man in his 70s with acute or convalescent COVID-19. CDR3s include the opening cysteine and the closing phenylalanine or tryptophan. The D gene is left open where the match is weak. Expanded clones get a size class; other rows say once, few or many, or leave the size out.

v_gene: TRBV7-8; abundance: once; d_gene: -; j_gene: TRBJ1-5; CDR3nt: TGTGCCAGCAGCTTGAACCAGGGTACCAATCAGCCCCAGCATTTT; CDR3aa: CASSLNQGTNQPQHF
v_gene: TRBV7-9; abundance: -; d_gene: -; j_gene: TRBJ1-2; CDR3nt: TGTGCCAGCAGCCCCCCGACACCTTATGGCTACACCTTC; CDR3aa: CASSPPTPYGYTF
v_gene: TRBV9; abundance: -; d_gene: TRBD2; j_gene: TRBJ2-1; CDR3nt: TGTGCCAGCAGCGTCACCTTCGGGACTAGCGGGAGTATTGAGCAGTTCTTC; CDR3aa: CASSVTFGTSGSIEQFF
v_gene: TRBV7-9; abundance: few; d_gene: TRBD1; j_gene: TRBJ1-5; CDR3nt: TGTGCCAGCAGCCCGACAGGGGGCATTCAGCCCCAGCATTTT; CDR3aa: CASSPTGGIQPQHF
v_gene: TRBV24-1; abundance: -; d_gene: -; j_gene: TRBJ2-3; CDR3nt: TGTGCCACCAGTGACCAAAAAGGGGCAGATACGCAGTATTTT; CDR3aa: CATSDQKGADTQYF
v_gene: TRBV14; abundance: -; d_gene: -; j_gene: TRBJ1-1; CDR3nt: TGTGCCAGCAGCCCTACACGGGCGGGGACTGAAGCTTTCTTT; CDR3aa: CASSPTRAGTEAFF
v_gene: TRBV4-1; abundance: -; d_gene: -; j_gene: TRBJ2-1; CDR3nt: TGCGCCAGCAGCCAAGAAGTCAGCGGGTCCTACAATGAGCAGTTCTTC; CDR3aa: CASSQEVSGSYNEQFF
v_gene: TRBV6-5; abundance: -; d_gene: TRBD1; j_gene: TRBJ1-5; CDR3nt: TGTGCCAGCAGGGGGGACAGCAGGAATCAGCCCCAGCATTTT; CDR3aa: CASRGDSRNQPQHF
v_gene: TRBV29-1; abundance: -; d_gene: TRBD1; j_gene: TRBJ2-3; CDR3nt: TGCAGCGCCAAAGGGACAGCCCACGCGGATACGCAGTATTTT; CDR3aa: CSAKGTAHADTQYF
v_gene: TRBV15; abundance: -; d_gene: TRBD1; j_gene: TRBJ1-4; CDR3nt: TGTGCCACAAACACCGGGACAGGGGTCGAAAAACTGTTTTTT; CDR3aa: CATNTGTGVEKLFF
v_gene: TRBV6-5; abundance: -; d_gene: TRBD1; j_gene: TRBJ1-6; CDR3nt: TGTGCCAGCAGTTATAGACAGGGCTATAATTCACCCCTCCACTTT; CDR3aa: CASSYRQGYNSPLHF
v_gene: TRBV2; abundance: -; d_gene: -; j_gene: TRBJ1-1; CDR3nt: TGTGCCAGCAACCTCGGGGTGAACACTGAAGCTTTCTTT; CDR3aa: CASNLGVNTEAFF
v_gene: TRBV12-3/TRBV12-4; abundance: -; d_gene: TRBD2; j_gene: TRBJ2-3; CDR3nt: TGTGCCAGCAGTGGGGGGGTTGCTACGCAGTATTTT; CDR3aa: CASSGGVATQYF
v_gene: TRBV3-1/TRBV3-2; abundance: -; d_gene: TRBD1; j_gene: TRBJ1-3; CDR3nt: TGTGCCAGCAGCCTCCGGGACAGTGGAAACACCATATATTTT; CDR3aa: CASSLRDSGNTIYF
v_gene: TRBV7-8; abundance: -; d_gene: -; j_gene: TRBJ2-5; CDR3nt: TGTGCCAGCAGCTTGCCACAGCAAGAGACCCAGTACTTC; CDR3aa: CASSLPQQETQYF
v_gene: TRBV19; abundance: once; d_gene: -; j_gene: TRBJ2-1; CDR3nt: TGTGCCAGTTTGAATTCCGGGACATTAGGGAATGAGCAGTTCTTC; CDR3aa: CASLNSGTLGNEQFF
v_gene: TRBV5-1; abundance: -; d_gene: -; j_gene: TRBJ2-7; CDR3nt: TGCGCCAGCAGCTTGGCCCAGGGGCCATACGAGCAGTACTTC; CDR3aa: CASSLAQGPYEQYF
v_gene: TRBV3-1/TRBV3-2; abundance: -; d_gene: TRBD2; j_gene: TRBJ2-2; CDR3nt: TGTGCCAGCAGCCCGACCCGGGGCGGGAGGTTATACGGGGAGCTGTTTTTT; CDR3aa: CASSPTRGGRLYGELFF
v_gene: TRBV5-4; abundance: -; d_gene: -; j_gene: TRBJ2-1; CDR3nt: TGTGCCAGCCTCTCGTTTGGCGGGAACAATGAGCAGTTCTTC; CDR3aa: CASLSFGGNNEQFF
v_gene: TRBV3-1/TRBV3-2; abundance: -; d_gene: TRBD1; j_gene: TRBJ1-1; CDR3nt: TGTGCCAGCAGCCAAGATAGGACAGGGACGGCTTTCTTT; CDR3aa: CASSQDRTGTAFF
v_gene: TRBV7-6; abundance: -; d_gene: TRBD1; j_gene: TRBJ2-7; CDR3nt: TGTGCCAGCAGCTTAGCGATAGGGACAGGGGGTTCTAACGAGCAGTACTTC; CDR3aa: CASSLAIGTGGSNEQYF
v_gene: TRBV9; abundance: -; d_gene: -; j_gene: TRBJ1-3; CDR3nt: TGTGCCAGCAGCGTAGACCCGGGAAGCTCTGGAAACACCATATATTTT; CDR3aa: CASSVDPGSSGNTIYF
v_gene: TRBV28; abundance: once; d_gene: -; j_gene: TRBJ1-1; CDR3nt: TGTGCCAGCGGCACCGGGACACGGAACACTGAAGCTTTCTTT; CDR3aa: CASGTGTRNTEAFF
v_gene: TRBV7-3; abundance: -; d_gene: TRBD1; j_gene: TRBJ2-7; CDR3nt: TGTGCCAGCAGCTTAACGGGCGGACAGGCGGCCTACGAGCAGTACTTC; CDR3aa: CASSLTGGQAAYEQYF
v_gene: TRBV3-1/TRBV3-2; abundance: -; d_gene: -; j_gene: TRBJ1-3; CDR3nt: TGTGCCAGCAGCCCCCGCGGGGCTGGAAACACCATATATTTT; CDR3aa: CASSPRGAGNTIYF
v_gene: TRBV7-2; abundance: few; d_gene: -; j_gene: TRBJ1-1; CDR3nt: TGTGCCAGCAGCTTAGTGCGGGGGGGGGTTACTGAAGCTTTCTTT; CDR3aa: CASSLVRGGVTEAFF
v_gene: TRBV5-1; abundance: -; d_gene: TRBD1; j_gene: TRBJ1-2; CDR3nt: TGCGCCAGCAGCCCGGGACAGGGGACCGGCTACACCTTC; CDR3aa: CASSPGQGTGYTF
v_gene: TRBV7-2; abundance: -; d_gene: TRBD1; j_gene: TRBJ1-1; CDR3nt: TGTGCCAGCAGCGCCCAGGGGGTTGAGAACACTGAAGCTTTCTTT; CDR3aa: CASSAQGVENTEAFF
v_gene: TRBV18; abundance: -; d_gene: TRBD1; j_gene: TRBJ2-7; CDR3nt: TGTGCCTCCTCGACAGGGGGGCCCTACGAGCAGTACTTC; CDR3aa: CASSTGGPYEQYF
v_gene: TRBV7-9; abundance: -; d_gene: -; j_gene: TRBJ2-1; CDR3nt: TGTGCCAGCAGCTTCTATACTAGCAATGAGCAGTTCTTC; CDR3aa: CASSFYTSNEQFF
v_gene: TRBV19; abundance: few; d_gene: -; j_gene: TRBJ2-2; CDR3nt: TGTGCCAGTAGTACGGCAGGGGCGAACACCGGGGAGCTGTTTTTT; CDR3aa: CASSTAGANTGELFF
v_gene: TRBV5-1; abundance: few; d_gene: TRBD2; j_gene: TRBJ2-2; CDR3nt: TGCGCCAGCAGCACCCGGACTAGCGGGAGGGTCGGGGAGCTGTTTTTT; CDR3aa: CASSTRTSGRVGELFF
v_gene: TRBV27; abundance: few; d_gene: TRBD1; j_gene: TRBJ2-2; CDR3nt: TGTGCCAGCAGTTTAAAAGGGGACAGGCTCACCGGGGAGCTGTTTTTT; CDR3aa: CASSLKGDRLTGELFF
v_gene: TRBV6-5; abundance: -; d_gene: -; j_gene: TRBJ2-1; CDR3nt: TGTGCCAGCAGTCGAGACTGGTACAATGAGCAGTTCTTC; CDR3aa: CASSRDWYNEQFF
v_gene: TRBV19; abundance: -; d_gene: TRBD1; j_gene: TRBJ1-4; CDR3nt: TGTGCCAGCACCTTACAGGGGGCGAGTTCGGAAAAACTGTTTTTT; CDR3aa: CASTLQGASSEKLFF
v_gene: TRBV7-2; abundance: -; d_gene: -; j_gene: TRBJ1-1; CDR3nt: TGTGCCAGCAGCCTAGGGGCAGTGAACACTGAAGCTTTCTTT; CDR3aa: CASSLGAVNTEAFF
v_gene: TRBV7-3; abundance: -; d_gene: -; j_gene: TRBJ2-1; CDR3nt: TGTGCCAGCAGCTCGACGGGACATCTGCCTGGGGCTAGTCCCAACAATGAGCAGTTCTTC; CDR3aa: CASSSTGHLPGASPNNEQFF
v_gene: TRBV7-9; abundance: -; d_gene: TRBD2; j_gene: TRBJ2-1; CDR3nt: TGTGCCAGCAGCCCGGGACTAGCGGGAGGTCTAGGCTACAATGAGCAGTTCTTC; CDR3aa: CASSPGLAGGLGYNEQFF
v_gene: TRBV19; abundance: -; d_gene: -; j_gene: TRBJ1-6; CDR3nt: TGTGCCAGTAGCGGTCAAGATAATTCACCCCTCCACTTT; CDR3aa: CASSGQDNSPLHF
v_gene: TRBV7-3; abundance: -; d_gene: -; j_gene: TRBJ2-1; CDR3nt: TGTGCCAGCAGCTTAGCGACCTACAATGAGCAGTTCTTC; CDR3aa: CASSLATYNEQFF
v_gene: TRBV27; abundance: -; d_gene: -; j_gene: TRBJ2-2; CDR3nt: TGTGCCAGCAGTTCTGGCCCACCTAGGTCCGGGGAGCTGTTTTTT; CDR3aa: CASSSGPPRSGELFF
v_gene: TRBV9; abundance: few; d_gene: -; j_gene: TRBJ1-1; CDR3nt: TGTGCCAGCAGCGCTCAGGGGCACACTGAAGCTTTCTTT; CDR3aa: CASSAQGHTEAFF